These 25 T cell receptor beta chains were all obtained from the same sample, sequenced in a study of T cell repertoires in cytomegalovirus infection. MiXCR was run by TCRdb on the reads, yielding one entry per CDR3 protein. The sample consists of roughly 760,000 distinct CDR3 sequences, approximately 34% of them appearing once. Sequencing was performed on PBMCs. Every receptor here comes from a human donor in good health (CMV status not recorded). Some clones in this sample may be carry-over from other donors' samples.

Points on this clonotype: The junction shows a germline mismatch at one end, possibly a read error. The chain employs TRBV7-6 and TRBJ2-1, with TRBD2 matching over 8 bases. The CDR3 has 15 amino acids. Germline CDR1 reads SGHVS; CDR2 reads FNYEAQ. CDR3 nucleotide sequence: TGTGCCGGCAGCTTAACGGGAGGGCCTTTGGTAGAGCAGTTCTTC. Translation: CAGSLTGGPLVEQFF. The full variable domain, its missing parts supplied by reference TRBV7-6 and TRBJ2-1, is GAGVSQSPRYKVTKRGQDVALRCDPISGHVSLYWYRQALGQGPEFLTYFNYEAQQDKSGLPNDRFSAERPEGSISTLTIQRTEQRDSAMYRCAGSLTGGPLVEQFFGPGTRLTVL.

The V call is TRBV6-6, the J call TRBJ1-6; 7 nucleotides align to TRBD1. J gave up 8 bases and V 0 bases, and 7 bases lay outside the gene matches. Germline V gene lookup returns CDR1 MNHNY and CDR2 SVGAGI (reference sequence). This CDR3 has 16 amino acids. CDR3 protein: CASSYSTDRRYSPLHF. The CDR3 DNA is TGTGCCAGCAGTTACTCGACGGACAGGCGTTATTCACCCCTCCACTTT.

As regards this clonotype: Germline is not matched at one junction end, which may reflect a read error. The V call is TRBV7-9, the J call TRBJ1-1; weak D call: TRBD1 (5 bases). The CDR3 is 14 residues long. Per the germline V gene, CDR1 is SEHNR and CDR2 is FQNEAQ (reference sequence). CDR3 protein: CASSLQWGGTEVFF. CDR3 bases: TGTGCCAGCAGCTTGCAGTGGGGGGGTACTGAAGTTTTCTTT.

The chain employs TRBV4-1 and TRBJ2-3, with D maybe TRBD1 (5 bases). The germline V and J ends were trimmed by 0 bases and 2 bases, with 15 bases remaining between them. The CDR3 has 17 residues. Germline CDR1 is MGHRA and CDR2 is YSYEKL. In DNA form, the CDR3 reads TGCGCCAGCAGCCAAGATCAAAGACAGAGCCCCACAGATACGCAGTATTTT. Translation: CASSQDQRQSPTDTQYF.

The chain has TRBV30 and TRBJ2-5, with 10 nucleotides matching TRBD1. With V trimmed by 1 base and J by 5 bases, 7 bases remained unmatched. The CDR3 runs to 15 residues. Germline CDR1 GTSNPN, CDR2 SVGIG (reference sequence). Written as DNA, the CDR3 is TGTGCCTGGAGTGAAGGGACAGGGGCTTCCGAGACCCAGTACTTC. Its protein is CAWSEGTGASETQYF. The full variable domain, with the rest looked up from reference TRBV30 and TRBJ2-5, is SQTIHQWPATLVQPVGSPLSLECTVEGTSNPNLYWYRQAAGRGLQLLFYSVGIGQISSEVPQNLSASRPQDRQFILSSKKLLLSDSGFYLCAWSEGTGASETQYFGPGTRLLVL.

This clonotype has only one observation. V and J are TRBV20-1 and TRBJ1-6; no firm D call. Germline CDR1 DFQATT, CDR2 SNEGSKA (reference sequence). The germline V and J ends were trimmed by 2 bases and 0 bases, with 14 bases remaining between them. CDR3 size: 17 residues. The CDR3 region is CSARRRTESSYNSPLHF. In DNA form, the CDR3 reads TGCAGTGCTAGAAGACGGACGGAAAGCTCCTATAATTCACCCCTCCACTTT.

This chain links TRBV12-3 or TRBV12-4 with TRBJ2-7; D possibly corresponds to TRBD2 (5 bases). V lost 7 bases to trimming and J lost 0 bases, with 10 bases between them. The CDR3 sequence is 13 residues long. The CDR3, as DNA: TGTGCCAGCAAAGCGGAAAGCTCCTACGAGCAGTACTTC. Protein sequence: CASKAESSYEQYF.

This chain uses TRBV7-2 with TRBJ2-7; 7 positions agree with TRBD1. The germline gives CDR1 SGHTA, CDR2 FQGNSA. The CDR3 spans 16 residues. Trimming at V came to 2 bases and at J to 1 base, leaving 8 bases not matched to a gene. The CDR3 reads CASSLRGTVVSYEQYF. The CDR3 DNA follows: TGTGCCAGCAGCTTACGAGGGACAGTGGTATCCTACGAGCAGTACTTC.

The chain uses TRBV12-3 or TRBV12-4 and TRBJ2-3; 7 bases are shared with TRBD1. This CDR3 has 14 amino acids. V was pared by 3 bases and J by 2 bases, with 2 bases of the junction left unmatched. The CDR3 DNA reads TGTGCCAGCAGTTTCGGGACAGACACAGATACGCAGTATTTT. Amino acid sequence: CASSFGTDTDTQYF.

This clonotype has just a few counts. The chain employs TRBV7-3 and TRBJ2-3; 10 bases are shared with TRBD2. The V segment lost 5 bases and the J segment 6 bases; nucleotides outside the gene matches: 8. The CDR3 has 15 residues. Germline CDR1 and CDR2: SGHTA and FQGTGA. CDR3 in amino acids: CASSPIAGGRDTQYF. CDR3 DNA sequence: TGTGCCAGCAGCCCAATAGCGGGGGGCAGGGATACGCAGTATTTT. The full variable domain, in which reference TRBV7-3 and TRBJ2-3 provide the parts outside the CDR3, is GAGVSQTPSNKVTEKGKYVELRCDPISGHTALYWYRQSLGQGPEFLIYFQGTGAADDSGLPNDRFFAVRPEGSVSTLKIQRTERGDSAVYLCASSPIAGGRDTQYFGPGTRLTVL.

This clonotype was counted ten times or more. CDR3: CASSLEAGGGQETQYF. In DNA form, the CDR3 reads TGTGCCAGCAGCTTAGAGGCGGGGGGCGGCCAAGAGACCCAGTACTTC. The chain joins TRBV7-6 to TRBJ2-5, with 8 bases fitting TRBD2. The CDR3 loop spans 16 amino acids. V dropped 1 base and J dropped 1; count of bases not matched to a gene: 5. Germline loops: CDR1 SGHVS, CDR2 FNYEAQ.

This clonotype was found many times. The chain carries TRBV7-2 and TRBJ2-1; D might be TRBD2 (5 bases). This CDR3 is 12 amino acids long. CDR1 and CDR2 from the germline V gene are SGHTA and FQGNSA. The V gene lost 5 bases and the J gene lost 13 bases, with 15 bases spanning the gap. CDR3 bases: TGTGCCAGCAGCCGCCAAAGCGGAACTCAGTTCTTC. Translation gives CASSRQSGTQFF.

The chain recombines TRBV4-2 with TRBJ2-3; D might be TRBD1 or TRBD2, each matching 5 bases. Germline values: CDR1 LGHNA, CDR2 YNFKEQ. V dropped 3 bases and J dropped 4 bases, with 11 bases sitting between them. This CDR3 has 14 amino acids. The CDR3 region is CASSQRGDSDTQYF. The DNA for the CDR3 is TGTGCCAGCAGCCAGAGGGGCGACTCAGATACGCAGTATTTT.

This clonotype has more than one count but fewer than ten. CDR3 protein: CASSLPATNQPQHF. The CDR3 DNA follows: TGTGCCAGCAGTTTGCCGGCTACTAATCAGCCCCAGCATTTT. This chain links TRBV28 with TRBJ1-5, with D unclear. The CDR3 is made up of 14 amino acids. Germline CDR1 is MDHEN and CDR2 is SYDVKM. Trimming took 3 bases from V and 4 from J, leaving 10 bases between them.

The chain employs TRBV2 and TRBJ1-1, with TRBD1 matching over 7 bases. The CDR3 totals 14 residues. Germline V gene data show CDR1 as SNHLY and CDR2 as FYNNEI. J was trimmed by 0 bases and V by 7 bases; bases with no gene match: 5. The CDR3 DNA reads TGTGCCAGCACGAGGGACAGCGTGAACACTGAAGCTTTCTTT. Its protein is CASTRDSVNTEAFF.

The CDR3 region is CASRQHGQGNTEAFF. In nucleotides, the CDR3 is TGTGCCAGCAGGCAACACGGACAGGGTAACACTGAAGCTTTCTTT. J is TRBJ1-1 and V is TRBV28, with 8 bases aligning to TRBD1. In germline, CDR1 is MDHEN, CDR2 SYDVKM. V trimming: 6 bases; J trimming: 2 bases; junction bases outside the gene matches: 8. The CDR3 is made up of 15 amino acids.

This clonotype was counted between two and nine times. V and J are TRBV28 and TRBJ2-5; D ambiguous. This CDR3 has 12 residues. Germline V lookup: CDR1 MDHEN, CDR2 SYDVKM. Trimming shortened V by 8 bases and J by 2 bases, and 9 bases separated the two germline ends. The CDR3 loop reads CASQVGQETQYF. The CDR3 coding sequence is TGTGCCAGCCAAGTAGGGCAAGAGACCCAGTACTTC. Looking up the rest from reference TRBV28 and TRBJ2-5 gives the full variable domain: DVKVTQSSRYLVKRTGEKVFLECVQDMDHENMFWYRQDPGLGLRLIYFSYDVKMKEKGDIPEGYSVSREKKERFSLILESASTNQTSMYLCASQVGQETQYFGPGTRLLVL.

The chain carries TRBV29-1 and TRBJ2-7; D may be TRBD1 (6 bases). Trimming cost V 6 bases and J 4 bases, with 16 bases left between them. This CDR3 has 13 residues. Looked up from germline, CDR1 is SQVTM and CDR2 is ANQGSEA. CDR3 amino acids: CSVGRGRSYEQYF. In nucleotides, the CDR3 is TGCAGCGTCGGCAGGGGAAGGTCATACGAGCAGTACTTC.

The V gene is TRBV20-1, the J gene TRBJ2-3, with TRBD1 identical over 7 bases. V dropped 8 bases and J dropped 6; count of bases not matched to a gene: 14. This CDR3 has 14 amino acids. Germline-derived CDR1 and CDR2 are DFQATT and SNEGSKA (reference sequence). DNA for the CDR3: TGCAGTTCTTATCGGACAGGAGGTGTGGATACGCAGTATTTT. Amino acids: CSSYRTGGVDTQYF.

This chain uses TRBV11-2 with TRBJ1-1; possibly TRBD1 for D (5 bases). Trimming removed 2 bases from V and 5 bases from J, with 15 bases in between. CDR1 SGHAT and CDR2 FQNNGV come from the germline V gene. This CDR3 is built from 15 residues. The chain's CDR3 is CASSLWGQGGTEAFF. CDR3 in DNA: TGTGCCAGCAGCTTATGGGGTCAGGGAGGGACTGAAGCTTTCTTT.

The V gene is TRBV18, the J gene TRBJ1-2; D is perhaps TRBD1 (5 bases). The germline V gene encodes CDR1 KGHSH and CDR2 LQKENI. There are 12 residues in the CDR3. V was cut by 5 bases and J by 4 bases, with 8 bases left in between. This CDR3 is CASSEGIYGYTF. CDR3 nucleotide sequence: TGTGCCAGCTCAGAGGGGATCTATGGCTACACCTTC.

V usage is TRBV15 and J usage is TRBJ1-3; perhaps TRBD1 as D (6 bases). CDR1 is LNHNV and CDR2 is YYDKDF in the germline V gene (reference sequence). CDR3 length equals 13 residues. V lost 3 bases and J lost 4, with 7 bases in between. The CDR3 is CATSSGQGNTIYF. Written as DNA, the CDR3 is TGTGCCACCAGCAGTGGACAGGGAAACACCATATATTTT.

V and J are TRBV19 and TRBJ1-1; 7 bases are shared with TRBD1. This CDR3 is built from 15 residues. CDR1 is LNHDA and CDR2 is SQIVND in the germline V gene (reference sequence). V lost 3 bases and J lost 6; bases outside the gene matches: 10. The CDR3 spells CASSIAPGGAAEAFF. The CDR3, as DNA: TGTGCCAGTAGTATCGCCCCAGGGGGGGCGGCTGAAGCTTTCTTT.

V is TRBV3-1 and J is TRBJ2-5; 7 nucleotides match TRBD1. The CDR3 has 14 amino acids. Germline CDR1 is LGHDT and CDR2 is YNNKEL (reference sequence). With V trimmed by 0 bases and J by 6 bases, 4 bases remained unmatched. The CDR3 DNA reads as TGTGCCAGCAGCCAAGATGTAGGGGGCAAGACCCAGTACTTC. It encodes CASSQDVGGKTQYF.

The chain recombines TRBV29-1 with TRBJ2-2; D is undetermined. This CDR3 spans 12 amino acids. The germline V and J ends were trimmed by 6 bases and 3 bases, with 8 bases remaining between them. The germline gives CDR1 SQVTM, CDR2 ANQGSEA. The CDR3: CSVPVDTGELFF. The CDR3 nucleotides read TGCAGCGTCCCTGTTGACACCGGGGAGCTGTTTTTT.